The clone carrying this TCR beta chain was recorded a few times. Antigen: not known. Sequenced with the Oncomine TCR Beta short-read assay was DNA taken from cultured CD4+ T cells. TCRdb re-analysed the PCR reads in MiXCR, keeping a single row per CDR3 protein. This table holds fewer than 30,000 distinct CDR3 sequences, about two fifths found once. The source of the sample is a study of vaccination and CD4 T cells after COVID-19. Looking at the study overall: Convalescent study patients returned SARS-CoV-2 positive nasal swab PCR results, with under ten mild cases and one severe. Samples after vaccination came a median roughly ten weeks past dose two, ranging 14 to 241. Samples taken post-COVID came a median around 93 days after diagnosis, ranging from 35 to 161. The study, taken as a whole, reports: Within the convalescent patients, a median around 90% of the SARS-CoV-2-reactive clones were ones that appeared only post-vaccination.

Time point here: late sampling 161 to 241 days after vaccination in three convalescent patients. Treatment defined: approximately nine-day PBMC culture with coronavirus spike peptide pools or control peptides (ViraFEST assay). V lost 1 base, J lost 8 bases, and 4 bases stayed unmatched. Germline assignment: CDR1 DFQATT and CDR2 SNEGSKA (reference sequence). The CDR3 loop spans 13 amino acids. The clonotype originates from a human donor who had recovered from COVID-19. The V call is TRBV20-1, the J call TRBJ2-3; 9 bases match TRBD2. Sequenced here: CD4+ T cells from blood, cultured in vitro, sampled about 7 months after SARS-CoV-2 vaccination. This chain's CDR3 is CSARASSGITQYF. As DNA, the CDR3 is TGCAGTGCTAGAGCGTCTAGCGGGATTACGCAGTATTTT.